This T cell receptor (beta chain) was observed in a study of blood T cell repertoires in COVID-19. Overall study: Some COVID-19 samples were acute and others convalescent; all came from the United States, Italy and Spain. The cDNA or gDNA used as material had been derived from T cells, B-cell-depleted T cells, or PBMCs.

This CDR3 is 16 amino acids long. V was pared by 1 base and J by 5 bases, with 8 bases of the junction left unmatched. The germline V gene encodes CDR1 MGHDK and CDR2 SYGVNS. Original data processing: It was from reference gene primer amplification that nucleated cell counts were estimated. Sequencing was performed with immunoSEQ multiplex PCR; in TCRdb, only in-frame clones are kept and a portion is missing. D and trimming come from the DNA, and the V and J calls and clone size come from that table. The sample consists of 85,000 to 90,000 clones, roughly 78% of them appearing once. The chain employs TRBV25-1 and TRBJ2-5; 9 positions match TRBD1. Sequences were obtained from peripheral blood. The TCR sequence derives from an elderly woman with acute or convalescent COVID-19. The CDR3 DNA is TGTGCCAGCAGTGAATGGCGGGTTGACAGGGGGGAGACCCAGTACTTC. Translating it yields CASSEWRVDRGETQYF. Variable domain in full (rest from reference TRBV25-1 and TRBJ2-5): EADIYQTPRYLVIGTGKKITLECSQTMGHDKMYWYQQDPGMELHLIHYSYGVNSTEKGDLSSESTVSRIRTEHFPLTLESARPSHTSQYLCASSEWRVDRGETQYFGPGTRLLVL.